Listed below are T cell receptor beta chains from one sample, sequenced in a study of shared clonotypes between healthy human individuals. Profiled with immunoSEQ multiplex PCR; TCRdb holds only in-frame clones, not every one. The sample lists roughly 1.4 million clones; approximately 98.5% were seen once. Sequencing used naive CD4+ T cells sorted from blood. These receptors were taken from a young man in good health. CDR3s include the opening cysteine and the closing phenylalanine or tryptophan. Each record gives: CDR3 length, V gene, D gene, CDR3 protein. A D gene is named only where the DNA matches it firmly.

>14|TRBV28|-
CASSTGRGKSGYTF
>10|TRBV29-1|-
CSVEGVEAFF
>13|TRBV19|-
CASSRRGYYGYTF
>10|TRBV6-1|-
CASNSQPQHF
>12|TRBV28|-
CASRLPGNEQYF
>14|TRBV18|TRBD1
CASSTPGQGYEQYF
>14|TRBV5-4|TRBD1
CASRDRGERDTQYF
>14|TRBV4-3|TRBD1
CASSDQDRNNEQFF
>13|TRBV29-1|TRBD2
CSVEGLAGYEQYF
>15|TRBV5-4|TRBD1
CASSPTGTATYEQYF
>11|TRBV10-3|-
CASTGIDEQYF
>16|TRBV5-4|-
CASSFFGQAGGYEQYF
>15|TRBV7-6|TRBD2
CASSFGTSGSDTQYF
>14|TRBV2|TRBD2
CASRASGPGYEQYF
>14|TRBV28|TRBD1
CASSSPGQGKTQYF
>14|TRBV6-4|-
CASSQGTHSNTQYF